This record looks at one T cell receptor (beta chain) sequence and its context. These data are taken from a study of graft-versus-host responses after intestinal transplantation. Overall study: Uniformly, recipients were administered anti-thymocyte globulin induction with subsequent tacrolimus and steroids for 2 to 3 years.

Produced via immunoSEQ multiplex PCR; TCRdb's table is partial and in-frame only. The data hold 20,000 to 25,000 clones, with about two fifths observed a single time. The CDR3 runs 13 residues. Trimming pared 6 bases from V and 4 bases from J, leaving 12 bases between. CDR1 and CDR2 (germline): KGHSH, LQKENI. Irradiated, violet-dye-labeled stimulators (about 200,000) were plated alongside about 200,000 CFSE-labeled responders. The material sequenced was alloreactive CD8+ T cells from a mixed lymphocyte reaction culture, taken before transplantation. The sample's subset: CFSE-low proliferating T cells sorted from roughly 6-day pre-transplant mixed lymphocyte reaction (GvH or HvG direction). The TCR was taken from a human patient who was an organ donor for intestinal transplantation. The gene calls are TRBV18 and TRBJ1-2, with a possible D match to TRBD1 (6 bases). Here the CDR3 reads CASSPGHFYGYTF. CDR3 nucleotides: TGTGCCAGCTCCCCGGGACACTTCTATGGCTACACCTTC.